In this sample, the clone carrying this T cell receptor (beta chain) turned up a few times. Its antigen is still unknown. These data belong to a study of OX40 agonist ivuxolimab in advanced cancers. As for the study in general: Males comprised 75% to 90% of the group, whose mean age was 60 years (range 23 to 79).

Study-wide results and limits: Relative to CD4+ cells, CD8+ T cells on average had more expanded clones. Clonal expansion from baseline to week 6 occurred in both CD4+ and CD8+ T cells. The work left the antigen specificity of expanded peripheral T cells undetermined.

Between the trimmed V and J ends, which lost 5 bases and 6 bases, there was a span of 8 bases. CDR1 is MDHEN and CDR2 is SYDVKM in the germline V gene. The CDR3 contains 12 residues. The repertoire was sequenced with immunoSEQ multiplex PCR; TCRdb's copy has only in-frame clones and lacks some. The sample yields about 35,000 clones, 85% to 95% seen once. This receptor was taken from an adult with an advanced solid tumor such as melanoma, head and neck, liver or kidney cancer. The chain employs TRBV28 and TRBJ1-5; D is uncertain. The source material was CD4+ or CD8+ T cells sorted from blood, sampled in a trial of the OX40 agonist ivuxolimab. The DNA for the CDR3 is TGTGCCAGCAGTACCGGAGGTCAGCCCCAGCATTTT. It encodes CASSTGGQPQHF.